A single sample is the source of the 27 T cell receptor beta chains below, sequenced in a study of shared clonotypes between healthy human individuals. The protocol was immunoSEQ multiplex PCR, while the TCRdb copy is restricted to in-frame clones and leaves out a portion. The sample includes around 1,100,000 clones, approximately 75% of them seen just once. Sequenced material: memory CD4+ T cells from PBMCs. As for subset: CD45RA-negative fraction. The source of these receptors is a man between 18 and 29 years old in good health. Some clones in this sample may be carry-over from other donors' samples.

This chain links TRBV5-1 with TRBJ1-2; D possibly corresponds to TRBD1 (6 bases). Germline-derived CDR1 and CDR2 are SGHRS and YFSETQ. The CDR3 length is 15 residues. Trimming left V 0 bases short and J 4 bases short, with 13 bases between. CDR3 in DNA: TGCGCCAGCAGCTTGGCCGGGGGGCAGAGCTATGGCTACACCTTC. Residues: CASSLAGGQSYGYTF.

CDR3 protein: CASSFGLAGGPDTQYF. The CDR3 coding sequence is TGTGCCAGCAGCTTCGGACTAGCGGGAGGGCCGGATACGCAGTATTTT. The chain is built from TRBV5-6 and TRBJ2-3; 15 nucleotides match TRBD2. Trimming removed 2 bases from V and 6 bases from J; junction bases left unmatched: 4. The germline gives CDR1 SGHDT, CDR2 YYEEEE. The CDR3 loop spans 16 amino acids.

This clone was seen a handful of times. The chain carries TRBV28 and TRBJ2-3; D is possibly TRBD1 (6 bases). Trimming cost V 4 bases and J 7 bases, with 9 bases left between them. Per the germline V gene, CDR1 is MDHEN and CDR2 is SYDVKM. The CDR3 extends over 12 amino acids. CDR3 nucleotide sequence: TGTGCCAGCAGTTCACAGGGAAATACGCAGTATTTT. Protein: CASSSQGNTQYF. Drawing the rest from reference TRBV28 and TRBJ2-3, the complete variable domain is DVKVTQSSRYLVKRTGEKVFLECVQDMDHENMFWYRQDPGLGLRLIYFSYDVKMKEKGDIPEGYSVSREKKERFSLILESASTNQTSMYLCASSSQGNTQYFGPGTRLTVL.

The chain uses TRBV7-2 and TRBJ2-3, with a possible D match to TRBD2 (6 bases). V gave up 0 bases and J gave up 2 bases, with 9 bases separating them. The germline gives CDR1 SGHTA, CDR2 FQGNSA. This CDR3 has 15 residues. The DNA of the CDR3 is TGTGCCAGCAGCTTAGCGGCGGGGCTCACAGATACGCAGTATTTT. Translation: CASSLAAGLTDTQYF.

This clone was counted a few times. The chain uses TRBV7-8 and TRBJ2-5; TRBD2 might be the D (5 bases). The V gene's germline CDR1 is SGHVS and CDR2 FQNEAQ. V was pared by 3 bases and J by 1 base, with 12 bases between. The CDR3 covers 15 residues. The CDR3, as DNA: TGTGCCAGCAGCTTCGGGGTGGGCAGCCAAGAGACCCAGTACTTC. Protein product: CASSFGVGSQETQYF.

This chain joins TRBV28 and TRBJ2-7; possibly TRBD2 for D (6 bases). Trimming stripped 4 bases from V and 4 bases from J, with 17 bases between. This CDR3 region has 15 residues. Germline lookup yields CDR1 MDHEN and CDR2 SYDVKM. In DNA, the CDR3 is TGTGCCAGCAGTTCAAACGGGGGTCCCTCTTACGAGCAGTACTTC. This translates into CASSSNGGPSYEQYF.

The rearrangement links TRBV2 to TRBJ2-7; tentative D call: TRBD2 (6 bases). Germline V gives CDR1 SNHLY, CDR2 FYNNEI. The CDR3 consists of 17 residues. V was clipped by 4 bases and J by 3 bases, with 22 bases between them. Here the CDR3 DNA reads TGTGCCAGCAGTGTCCCGGAGGGCCGTCCTTCTTACTACGAGCAGTACTTC. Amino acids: CASSVPEGRPSYYEQYF.

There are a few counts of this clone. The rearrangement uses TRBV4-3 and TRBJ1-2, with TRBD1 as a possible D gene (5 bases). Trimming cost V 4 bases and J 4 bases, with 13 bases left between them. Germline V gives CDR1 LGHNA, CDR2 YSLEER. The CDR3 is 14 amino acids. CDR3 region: CASSPTGGFYGYTF. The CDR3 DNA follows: TGCGCCAGCAGCCCGACGGGGGGATTCTATGGCTACACCTTC.

CDR3 amino acids: CASSPQAGGEETQYF. CDR3 sequence (DNA): TGTGCCAGCAGCCCTCAAGCGGGAGGCGAGGAGACCCAGTACTTC. The rearrangement uses TRBV6-5 and TRBJ2-5, with 9 nucleotides matching TRBD2. Per the germline V gene, CDR1 is MNHEY and CDR2 is SVGAGI. Trimming took 6 bases from V and 5 from J; bases not matched to a gene: 10. The CDR3 extends over 15 amino acids.

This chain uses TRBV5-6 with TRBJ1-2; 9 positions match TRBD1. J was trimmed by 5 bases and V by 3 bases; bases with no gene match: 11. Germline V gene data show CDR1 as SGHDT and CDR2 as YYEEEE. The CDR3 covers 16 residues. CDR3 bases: TGTGCCAGCAGCTCTATGTCGACAGGGGGATCTTATGGCTACACCTTC. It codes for CASSSMSTGGSYGYTF.

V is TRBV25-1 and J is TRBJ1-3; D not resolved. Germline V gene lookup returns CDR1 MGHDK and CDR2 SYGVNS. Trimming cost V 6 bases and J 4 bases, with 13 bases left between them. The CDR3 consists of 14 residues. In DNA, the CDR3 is TGTGCCAGCAGCTGGACGGGAGCGGGAAACACCATATATTTT. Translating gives CASSWTGAGNTIYF.

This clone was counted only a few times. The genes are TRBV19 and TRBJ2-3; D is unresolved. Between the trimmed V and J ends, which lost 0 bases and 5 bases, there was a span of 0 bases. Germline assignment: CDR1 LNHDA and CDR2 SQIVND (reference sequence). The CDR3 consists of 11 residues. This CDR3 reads CASSIEDTQYF. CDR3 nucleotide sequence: TGTGCCAGTAGTATAGAAGATACGCAGTATTTT. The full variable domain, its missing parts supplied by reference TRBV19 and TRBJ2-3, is DGGITQSPKYLFRKEGQNVTLSCEQNLNHDAMYWYRQDPGQGLRLIYYSQIVNDFQKGDIAEGYSVSREKKESFPLTVTSAQKNPTAFYLCASSIEDTQYFGPGTRLTVL.

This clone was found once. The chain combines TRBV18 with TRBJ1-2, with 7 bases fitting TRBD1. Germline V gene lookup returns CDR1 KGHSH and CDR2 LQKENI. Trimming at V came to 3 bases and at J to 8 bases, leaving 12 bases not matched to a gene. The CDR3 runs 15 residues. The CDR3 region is CASSPSTEGAGGYTF. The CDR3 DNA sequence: TGTGCCAGCTCACCCTCGACGGAGGGGGCGGGAGGCTACACCTTC.

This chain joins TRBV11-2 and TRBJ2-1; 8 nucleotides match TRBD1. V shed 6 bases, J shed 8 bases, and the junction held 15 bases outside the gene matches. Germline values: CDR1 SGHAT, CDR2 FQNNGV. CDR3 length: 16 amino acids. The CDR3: CASRQIRQGNVYEQFF. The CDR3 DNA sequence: TGTGCCAGCAGGCAGATTCGACAGGGGAATGTTTATGAGCAGTTCTTC.

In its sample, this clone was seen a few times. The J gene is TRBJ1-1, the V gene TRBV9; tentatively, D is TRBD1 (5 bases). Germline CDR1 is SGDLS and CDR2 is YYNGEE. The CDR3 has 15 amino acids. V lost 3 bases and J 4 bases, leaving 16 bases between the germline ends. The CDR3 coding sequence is TGTGCCAGCAGCGACGTTAGGGGAGGGCCCACTGAAGCTTTCTTT. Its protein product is CASSDVRGGPTEAFF.

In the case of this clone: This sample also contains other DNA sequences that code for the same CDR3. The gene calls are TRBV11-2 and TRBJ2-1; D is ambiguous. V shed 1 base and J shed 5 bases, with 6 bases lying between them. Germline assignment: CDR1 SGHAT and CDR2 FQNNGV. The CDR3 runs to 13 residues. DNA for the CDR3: TGTGCCAGCAGCTTAGGGCGGAACAATGAGCAGTTCTTC. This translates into CASSLGRNNEQFF.

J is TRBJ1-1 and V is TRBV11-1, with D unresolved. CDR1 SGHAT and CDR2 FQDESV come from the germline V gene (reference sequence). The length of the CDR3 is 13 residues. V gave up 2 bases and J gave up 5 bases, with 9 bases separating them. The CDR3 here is CASSLLAQTEAFF. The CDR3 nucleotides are TGTGCCAGCAGCTTACTAGCTCAGACTGAAGCTTTCTTT.

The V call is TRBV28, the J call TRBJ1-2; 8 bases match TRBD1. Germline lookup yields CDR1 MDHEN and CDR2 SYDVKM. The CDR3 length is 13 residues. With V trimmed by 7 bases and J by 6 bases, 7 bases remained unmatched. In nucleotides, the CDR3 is TGTGCCAGCACGGGCAGGGGGCGGGATGGCTACACCTTC. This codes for CASTGRGRDGYTF.

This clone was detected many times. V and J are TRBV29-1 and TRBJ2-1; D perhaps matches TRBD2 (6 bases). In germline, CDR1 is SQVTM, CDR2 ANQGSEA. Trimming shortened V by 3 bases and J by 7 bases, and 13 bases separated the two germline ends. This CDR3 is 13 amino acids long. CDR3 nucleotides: TGCAGCGTTGATGAGGGAGGCTTTAATGAGCAGTTCTTC. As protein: CSVDEGGFNEQFF.

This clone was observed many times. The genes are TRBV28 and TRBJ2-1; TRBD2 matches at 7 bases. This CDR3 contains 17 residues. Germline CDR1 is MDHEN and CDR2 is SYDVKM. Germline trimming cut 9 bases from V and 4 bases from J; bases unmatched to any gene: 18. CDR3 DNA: TGTGCCAGTACCCCAACCGGACTGCGGGGGAAATACAATGAGCAGTTCTTC. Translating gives CASTPTGLRGKYNEQFF. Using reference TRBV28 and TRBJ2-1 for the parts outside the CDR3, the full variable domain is DVKVTQSSRYLVKRTGEKVFLECVQDMDHENMFWYRQDPGLGLRLIYFSYDVKMKEKGDIPEGYSVSREKKERFSLILESASTNQTSMYLCASTPTGLRGKYNEQFFGPGTRLTVL.

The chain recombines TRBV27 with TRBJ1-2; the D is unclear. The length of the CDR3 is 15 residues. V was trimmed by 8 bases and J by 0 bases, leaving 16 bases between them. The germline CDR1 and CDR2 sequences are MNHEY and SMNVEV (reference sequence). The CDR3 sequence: CASRPFGEANYGYTF. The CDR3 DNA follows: TGTGCCAGCCGTCCGTTTGGGGAAGCTAACTATGGCTACACCTTC.

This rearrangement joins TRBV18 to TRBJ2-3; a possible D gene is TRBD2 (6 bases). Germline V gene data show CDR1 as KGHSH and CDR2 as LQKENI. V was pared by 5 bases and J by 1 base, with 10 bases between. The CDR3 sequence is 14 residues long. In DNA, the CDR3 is TGTGCCAGCTCAGGGACTTTTGGCACAGATACGCAGTATTTT. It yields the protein CASSGTFGTDTQYF.

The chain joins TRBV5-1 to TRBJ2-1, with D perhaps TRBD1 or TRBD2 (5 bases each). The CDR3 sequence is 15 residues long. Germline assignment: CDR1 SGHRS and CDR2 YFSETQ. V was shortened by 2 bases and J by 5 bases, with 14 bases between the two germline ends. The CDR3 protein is CASSLGTNLHNEQFF. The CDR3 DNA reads TGCGCCAGCAGCTTAGGGACCAACCTCCACAATGAGCAGTTCTTC.

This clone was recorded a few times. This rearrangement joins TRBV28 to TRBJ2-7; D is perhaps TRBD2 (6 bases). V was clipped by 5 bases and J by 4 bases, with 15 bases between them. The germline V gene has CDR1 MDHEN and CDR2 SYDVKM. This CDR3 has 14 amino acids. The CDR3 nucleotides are TGTGCCAGCAGTAGGTGGAGGGGCGCTTACGAGCAGTACTTC. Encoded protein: CASSRWRGAYEQYF.

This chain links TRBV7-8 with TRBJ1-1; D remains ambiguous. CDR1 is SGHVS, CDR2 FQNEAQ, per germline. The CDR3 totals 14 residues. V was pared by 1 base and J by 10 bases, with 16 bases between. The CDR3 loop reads CASSLEGMAARAFF. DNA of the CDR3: TGTGCCAGCAGCTTAGAAGGTATGGCTGCGAGAGCTTTCTTT.

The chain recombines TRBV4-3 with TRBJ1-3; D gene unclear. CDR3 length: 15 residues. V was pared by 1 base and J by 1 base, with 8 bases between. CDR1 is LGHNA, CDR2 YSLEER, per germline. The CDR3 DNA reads TGCGCCAGCAGCCAAGCGGAGTGGTCTGGAAACACCATATATTTT. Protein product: CASSQAEWSGNTIYF.

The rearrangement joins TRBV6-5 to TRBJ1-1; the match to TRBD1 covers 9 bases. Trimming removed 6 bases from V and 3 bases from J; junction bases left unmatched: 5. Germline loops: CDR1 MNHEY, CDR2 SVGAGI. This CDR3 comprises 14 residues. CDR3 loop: CASSLGQGDTEAFF. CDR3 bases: TGTGCCAGCAGCTTGGGACAGGGCGACACTGAAGCTTTCTTT.